This TCR beta chain was captured by sequencing in a study of T cells after posttransplantation cyclophosphamide. Profiled with immunoSEQ multiplex PCR; TCRdb holds only in-frame clones, not every one. This table has under 7,500 clones, roughly 98% appearing once. The V gene's germline CDR1 is SGHVS and CDR2 FQNEAQ. The CDR3 sequence is 13 residues long. V lost 5 bases and J 0 bases, leaving 7 bases between the germline ends. The naive gate required viable CD3+CD4+ or CD3+CD8+ cells with CCR7+CD45RA+CD45RO-CD95-CD27+CD28+ phenotype. Sequenced input: naive CD8+ T cells sorted from PBMCs. The chain is built from TRBV7-8 and TRBJ1-1, with D unclear. The clonotype originates from a woman aged 25-40 years in good health and a related stem cell transplant donor. CDR3 amino acids: CASSETVNTEAFF. CDR3 DNA sequence: TGTGCCAGCAGCGAAACAGTGAACACTGAAGCTTTCTTT.